The 23 T cell receptor beta chains below all came from one sample that was sequenced in a study of shared clonotypes between healthy human individuals. Only in-frame clones appear in the TCRdb table, and some are missing; sequencing was by immunoSEQ multiplex PCR. The sample lists more than 900,000 clones, 75% to 80% seen once, with 0.5% to 0.65% in the top ten. Source material: memory CD4+ T cells from PBMCs. Specified subset: CD45RA-negative fraction. Receptor source: a young man in good health. Some clones in this sample may be carry-over from other donors' samples.

This clone was detected once. The chain is built from TRBV11-2 and TRBJ1-2; possibly TRBD1 for D (5 bases). The CDR3 is 13 amino acids. With 5 bases removed from V and 8 bases from J, the gap between germline ends came to 15 bases. Germline CDR1 SGHAT, CDR2 FQNNGV. The CDR3 here is CASSLGDSWGYTF. The CDR3 DNA is TGTGCCAGCAGCCTGGGGGATTCCTGGGGCTACACCTTC. Full variable domain (remainder filled in from reference TRBV11-2 and TRBJ1-2): EAGVAQSPRYKIIEKRQSVAFWCNPISGHATLYWYQQILGQGPKLLIQFQNNGVVDDSQLPKDRFSAERLKGVDSTLKIQPAKLEDSAVYLCASSLGDSWGYTFGSGTRLTVV.

The V call is TRBV5-1, the J call TRBJ2-7; the match to TRBD1 covers 9 bases. CDR1 and CDR2 from the germline V gene are SGHRS and YFSETQ. Trimming at V came to 0 bases and at J to 3 bases, leaving 4 bases not matched to a gene. The CDR3 is 15 amino acids. The CDR3 here is CASSLGTGAFYEQYF. Here the CDR3 DNA reads TGCGCCAGCAGCTTGGGGACAGGGGCCTTCTACGAGCAGTACTTC.

This clone came up a few times. This chain joins TRBV7-2 and TRBJ1-1; no clear D. The germline V gene encodes CDR1 SGHTA and CDR2 FQGNSA. V was pared by 8 bases and J by 5 bases, with 18 bases between. The CDR3 is 14 residues long. This CDR3 is CASGPHWAGTEAFF. DNA of the CDR3: TGTGCCAGCGGACCCCACTGGGCCGGGACTGAAGCTTTCTTT.

The V call is TRBV21-1, the J call TRBJ2-5; TRBD2 was called by the table and not checked on the DNA. TRBV21-1 is labeled a pseudogene. This CDR3 spans 16 amino acids. DNA for the CDR3: TGTGCCAGATCCTGGGGGGGGCAAAGACTCCAAGAGACCCAGTACTTC. It translates to CARSWGGQRLQETQYF.

The chain uses TRBV28 and TRBJ1-5; D is possibly TRBD1 (5 bases). Trimming shortened V by 7 bases and J by 4 bases, and 11 bases separated the two germline ends. CDR1 is MDHEN and CDR2 is SYDVKM in the germline V gene. This CDR3 has 13 amino acids. CDR3 bases: TGTGCCAGCACCCCCTCAGGGAATCAGCCCCAGCATTTT. Its translation is CASTPSGNQPQHF.

The chain carries TRBV10-3 and TRBJ1-3; no clear D gene. This CDR3 has 15 amino acids. The V gene's germline CDR1 is ENHRY and CDR2 SYGVKD. Trimming shortened V by 3 bases and J by 0 bases, and 9 bases separated the two germline ends. CDR3 region: CAISDGSTSGNTIYF. DNA for the CDR3: TGTGCCATCAGTGACGGCAGCACCTCTGGAAACACCATATATTTT.

The chain combines TRBV29-1 with TRBJ2-1; maybe TRBD1 (5 bases). Germline V gene data show CDR1 as SQVTM and CDR2 as ANQGSEA. Trimming pared 7 bases from V and 6 bases from J, leaving 10 bases between. The CDR3 covers 11 residues. The CDR3 region has the DNA TGCAGCGCAGGGTTCCGCAATGAGCAGTTCTTC. This encodes CSAGFRNEQFF.

This CDR3 reads CASTPSGGAGGYTF. CDR3 in DNA: TGTGCCAGCACCCCGTCGGGGGGCGCGGGTGGCTACACCTTC. The genes are TRBV7-2 and TRBJ1-2; D possibly corresponds to TRBD1 (6 bases). Germline V CDR1 and CDR2: SGHTA, FQGNSA. CDR3 length: 14 amino acids. The V end lost 7 bases, the J end lost 7 bases, and 19 bases lay between the germline ends.

The chain combines TRBV5-4 with TRBJ2-7; 8 positions match TRBD2. The CDR3 sequence is 15 residues long. Germline V gives CDR1 SGHNT, CDR2 YYREEE (reference sequence). V lost 0 bases to trimming and J lost 3 bases; unmatched junction nucleotides: 5. Written as DNA, the CDR3 is TGTGCCAGCAGCTTGGATGGTAGCGGGATCTACGAGCAGTACTTC. Its translation is CASSLDGSGIYEQYF.

The J gene is TRBJ1-3, the V gene TRBV2; D perhaps matches TRBD1 (6 bases). Germline CDR1 SNHLY, CDR2 FYNNEI. The CDR3 sequence is 11 residues long. V was clipped by 6 bases and J by 14 bases, with 14 bases between them. The CDR3 nucleotides are TGTGCCAGCAGGGTCCGGGACACTCTATATTTT. It translates to CASRVRDTLYF.

Details on this clone: A much more abundant neighbour one base away suggests this may be a read error. The CDR3 nucleotides read TGTGCCGGCAGTTACGGGGATCGGGGGACCTACGAGCAGTACTTC. This gives the protein CAGSYGDRGTYEQYF. The V and J genes are TRBV6-6 and TRBJ2-7; tentatively, D is TRBD2 (6 bases). There are 15 residues in the CDR3. Germline CDR1 is MNHNY and CDR2 is SVGAGI (reference sequence).

The chain links TRBV9 to TRBJ1-4; D remains unclear. The V end was cut by 2 bases, the J end by 5 bases, with 10 bases between. Germline V gene data show CDR1 as SGDLS and CDR2 as YYNGEE. The CDR3 sequence is 14 residues long. In DNA, the CDR3 is TGTGCCAGCAGCGTCAGCCACCAAAATGAAAAACTGTTTTTT. Translation gives CASSVSHQNEKLFF.

V and J are TRBV5-5 and TRBJ1-4; a weak D match, TRBD1 (6 bases). The CDR3 consists of 14 residues. Germline lookup yields CDR1 SGHKS and CDR2 YYEKEE (reference sequence). V was cut by 5 bases and J by 8 bases, with 16 bases left in between. CDR3 loop: CASRTDSSREKLFF. The CDR3 DNA follows: TGTGCCAGCAGAACGGACAGCTCTCGGGAAAAACTGTTTTTT.

This clone has at least ten counts. The V and J genes are TRBV27 and TRBJ1-4; D might be TRBD1 (6 bases). Germline V gene sequence: CDR1 MNHEY, CDR2 SMNVEV (reference sequence). Deletions cut 1 base from V and 7 bases from J, with 22 bases between. The CDR3 is 18 amino acids. CDR3 protein: CASSLWAGTMGGSEKLFF. Written as DNA, the CDR3 is TGTGCCAGCAGTTTATGGGCAGGGACAATGGGAGGGAGTGAAAAACTGTTTTTT. The full variable domain, in which reference TRBV27 and TRBJ1-4 provide the parts outside the CDR3, is EAQVTQNPRYLITVTGKKLTVTCSQNMNHEYMSWYRQDPGLGLRQIYYSMNVEVTDKGDVPEGYKVSRKEKRNFPLILESPSPNQTSLYFCASSLWAGTMGGSEKLFFGSGTQLSVL.

This clone appeared once. The chain links TRBV2 to TRBJ2-3, with 8 bases aligning to TRBD2. The V segment lost 6 bases and the J segment 0 bases; nucleotides outside the gene matches: 5. CDR3 size: 15 residues. The germline gives CDR1 SNHLY, CDR2 FYNNEI. Here the CDR3 reads CASRAAGASTDTQYF. In nucleotides, the CDR3 is TGTGCCAGCAGAGCAGCGGGGGCTAGCACAGATACGCAGTATTTT.

This clone was counted ten times or more. This chain uses TRBV29-1 with TRBJ2-7, with unresolved D. The ends were cut back, 4 bases at V and 0 bases at J, with 13 bases in the middle. Per the germline V gene, CDR1 is SQVTM and CDR2 is ANQGSEA. The CDR3 length is 14 residues. CDR3 residues: CSVGRSEGSYEQYF. The CDR3 DNA is TGCAGCGTTGGTCGGTCTGAAGGCTCCTACGAGCAGTACTTC.

The rearrangement links TRBV4-3 to TRBJ2-1, with a possible D match to TRBD2 (6 bases). The V and J ends lost 1 base and 8 bases respectively, with 15 bases between them. CDR1 is LGHNA and CDR2 is YSLEER in the germline V gene. The CDR3 runs 15 residues. The CDR3 DNA reads TGCGCCAGCAGCCAAGCCCTTAGCGGCCGGGATGAGCAGTTCTTC. Residues: CASSQALSGRDEQFF.

The count of this clone is one. The J gene is TRBJ1-5, the V gene TRBV30; a possible D gene is TRBD1 (6 bases). Looked up from germline, CDR1 is GTSNPN and CDR2 is SVGIG (reference sequence). The CDR3 length is 13 residues. V was clipped by 4 bases and J by 2 bases, with 9 bases between them. The CDR3 DNA reads TGTGCCTGGAACGAGGGGGGCAATCAGCCCCAGCATTTT. Protein: CAWNEGGNQPQHF.

This rearrangement joins TRBV6-6 to TRBJ2-1, with 7 positions matching TRBD2. The CDR3 runs to 14 residues. Germline loops: CDR1 MNHNY, CDR2 SVGAGI (reference sequence). V lost 4 bases and J lost 4; bases outside the gene matches: 4. Written as DNA, the CDR3 is TGTGCCAGCAGTTTTCTAGCGGATTACAATGAGCAGTTCTTC. Its protein product is CASSFLADYNEQFF.

The rearrangement joins TRBV30 to TRBJ1-1; TRBD1 aligns across 9 bases. The length of the CDR3 is 15 residues. Germline CDR1 is GTSNPN and CDR2 is SVGIG (reference sequence). After removal of 2 bases from V and 3 bases from J, the junction contained 7 bases not matched to a gene. CDR3: CAWSRGQGDYTEAFF. In nucleotides, the CDR3 is TGTGCCTGGAGTAGGGGACAGGGAGACTACACTGAAGCTTTCTTT.

This chain joins TRBV28 and TRBJ2-7, with TRBD2 as a possible D gene (5 bases). V gave up 7 bases and J gave up 0 bases, with 10 bases separating them. CDR3 length: 13 residues. The V gene's germline CDR1 is MDHEN and CDR2 SYDVKM. CDR3 sequence reads: CASNRGGSYEQYF. The CDR3 DNA is TGTGCCAGCAATCGGGGTGGCTCCTACGAGCAGTACTTC.

The chain recombines TRBV14 with TRBJ2-1; no definite D call. Trimming took 8 bases from V and 3 from J, leaving 20 bases between them. Germline CDR1 SGHDN, CDR2 FVKESK. The CDR3 runs 16 residues. The CDR3 nucleotides read TGTGCCAGCTCCTCCATATTGTATGGCGGCTACAATGAGCAGTTCTTC. Translation gives CASSSILYGGYNEQFF.

The J gene is TRBJ2-7, the V gene TRBV19; 12 bases line up with TRBD1. Germline V lookup: CDR1 LNHDA, CDR2 SQIVND (reference sequence). The length of the CDR3 is 15 residues. With V trimmed by 1 base and J by 6 bases, 4 bases remained unmatched. In DNA, the CDR3 is TGTGCCAGTAGTATAGTTGGGACAGGGGGCTTCGAGCAGTACTTC. Protein: CASSIVGTGGFEQYF.